This T cell receptor beta chain was found in a study of Tregs in tolerant kidney transplant recipients. The nonmyeloablative bone marrow transplants came from related graft donors, with transient mixed chimerism. Clones were sequenced by immunoSEQ multiplex PCR, and TCRdb holds only the in-frame ones, with some missing. The sample contains roughly 20,000 clones, roughly 80% of which appear only once. The ends lost 0 bases at V and 0 bases at J; junction bases unmatched: 8. There are 19 residues in the CDR3. Germline V gene data show CDR1 as SGHRS and CDR2 as YFSETQ. The input for sequencing was CD8+ T cells from blood (PBMCs), taken 6 months after the transplant. The rearrangement joins TRBV5-1 to TRBJ2-1; 11 bases are shared with TRBD2. The source is a human patient who received a combined kidney and bone marrow transplant. A subset of T cells may come from the graft donor. The CDR3 region is CASSLALAGGPSSYNEQFF. The CDR3 DNA follows: TGCGCCAGCAGCTTGGCCTTAGCGGGAGGGCCCAGCTCCTACAATGAGCAGTTCTTC.